What follows are 18 T cell receptor beta chains derived from one specimen sequenced in a study of blood T cell repertoires in COVID-19. Only in-frame clones appear in the TCRdb table, and some are missing; sequencing was by immunoSEQ multiplex PCR. Among some 30,000 clones listed, more than 70% were seen once. Sequencing was performed on peripheral blood. These receptor sequences come from a human donor in a cohort sampled during active COVID-19.

The chain combines TRBV6-5 with TRBJ1-5; a weak D match, TRBD1 (6 bases). V was shortened by 2 bases and J by 4 bases, with 12 bases between the two germline ends. The germline V gene encodes CDR1 MNHEY and CDR2 SVGAGI. The CDR3 is 15 amino acids. Here the CDR3 reads CASSYAPDSNQPQHF. CDR3 in DNA: TGTGCCAGCAGTTACGCCCCGGACAGTAATCAGCCCCAGCATTTT.

The V and J genes are TRBV18 and TRBJ2-1, with 7 bases fitting TRBD2. From germline, CDR1 is KGHSH and CDR2 LQKENI. V dropped 4 bases and J dropped 4; count of bases not matched to a gene: 13. The CDR3 loop spans 17 amino acids. The CDR3 region has the DNA TGTGCCAGCTCACGTCGAGAAGCGGGACGGCTATACAATGAGCAGTTCTTC. As protein: CASSRREAGRLYNEQFF.

This clone has only one observation. V is TRBV10-3 and J is TRBJ1-2; perhaps TRBD1 as D (6 bases). Trimming pared 0 bases from V and 8 bases from J, leaving 7 bases between. Germline lookup yields CDR1 ENHRY and CDR2 SYGVKD. The CDR3 extends over 12 amino acids. The CDR3 spells CAISESRGGYTF. DNA for the CDR3: TGTGCCATCAGTGAGTCCAGGGGCGGCTACACCTTC.

The rearrangement uses TRBV5-8 and TRBJ1-3, with 7 bases matching TRBD1. The CDR3 consists of 13 residues. V was clipped by 5 bases and J by 4 bases; unmatched bases: 3. The germline CDR1 and CDR2 sequences are SGHTS and YDEGEE. CDR3 amino acids: CASRLTGGNTIYF. The CDR3 DNA sequence: TGTGCCAGCAGGTTGACAGGGGGAAACACCATATATTTT.

Concerning this clone: At one boundary the junction diverges from the germline segment, which might be a read error. The chain carries TRBV5-1 and TRBJ2-5, with D possibly being TRBD1 (5 bases). Germline assignment: CDR1 SGHRS and CDR2 YFSETQ. This CDR3 spans 13 amino acids. CDR3 protein: CASSLQAEDTQYF. Here the CDR3 DNA reads TGCGCCAGCAGCCTACAGGCCGAAGACACCCAGTACTTC.

V usage is TRBV14 and J usage is TRBJ2-5, with 8 bases matching TRBD2. Losses at the gene ends were 0 bases for V and 5 bases for J; bases not matched to a gene: 8. Germline loops: CDR1 SGHDN, CDR2 FVKESK. CDR3 length: 16 residues. The CDR3 is CASSQDSAGGLETQYF. Here the CDR3 DNA reads TGTGCCAGCAGCCAAGACTCCGCGGGGGGTTTGGAGACCCAGTACTTC.

CDR3 sequence reads: CASSRADYGYTF. The CDR3, as DNA: TGTGCCAGCAGCCGAGCGGACTATGGCTACACCTTC. The chain combines TRBV5-4 with TRBJ1-2; D is ambiguous. Germline V gene lookup returns CDR1 SGHNT and CDR2 YYREEE (reference sequence). The V end was cut by 4 bases, the J end by 3 bases, with 7 bases between. The CDR3 loop spans 12 amino acids.

This chain links TRBV5-1 with TRBJ2-1, with D tentatively TRBD2 (5 bases). Looked up from germline, CDR1 is SGHRS and CDR2 is YFSETQ. V was shortened by 0 bases and J by 4 bases, with 8 bases between the two germline ends. This CDR3 has 14 residues. The CDR3 DNA reads as TGCGCCAGCAGCTTGGGGGGAGAGTACAATGAGCAGTTCTTC. Amino acids: CASSLGGEYNEQFF.

V and J are TRBV18 and TRBJ1-2; TRBD1 might be the D (5 bases). The ends were cut back, 4 bases at V and 0 bases at J, with 18 bases in the middle. This CDR3 is 17 amino acids long. In germline, CDR1 is KGHSH, CDR2 LQKENI. Here the CDR3 reads CASSQTPDSLTNYGYTF. The CDR3 bases are TGTGCCAGCTCACAGACTCCTGACAGCCTCACTAACTATGGCTACACCTTC.

V is TRBV29-1 and J is TRBJ1-3, with 9 bases identical to TRBD1. The germline V gene encodes CDR1 SQVTM and CDR2 ANQGSEA. The length of the CDR3 is 13 residues. J lost 7 bases, V lost 7 bases, and 8 bases had no gene match. CDR3 loop: CSAKTGGRNTIYF. DNA of the CDR3: TGCAGCGCCAAGACAGGGGGAAGGAACACCATATATTTT.

The gene calls are TRBV7-8 and TRBJ1-1; no reliable D call. Looked up from germline, CDR1 is SGHVS and CDR2 is FQNEAQ. The germline V and J ends were trimmed by 8 bases and 5 bases, with 12 bases remaining between them. The CDR3 is made up of 12 amino acids. CDR3: CASLPFKTEAFF. The CDR3 DNA is TGTGCCAGCCTCCCCTTTAAAACTGAAGCTTTCTTT.

CDR3 nucleotides: TGCGCCAGCAGTCCCTCAGCGCAGGGGGGCTATCAGCCCCAGCATTTT. Encoded protein: CASSPSAQGGYQPQHF. The gene calls are TRBV4-1 and TRBJ1-5, with 7 bases lining up with TRBD1. Germline assignment: CDR1 MGHRA and CDR2 YSYEKL. The CDR3 loop spans 16 amino acids. With 6 bases clipped from V and 5 bases from J, the junction kept 13 bases outside the gene matches.

The chain recombines TRBV7-2 with TRBJ1-5; 9 bases fit TRBD1. The CDR3 extends over 15 amino acids. The V and J ends lost 3 bases and 7 bases, in that order; junction bases with no gene match: 7. Germline lookup yields CDR1 SGHTA and CDR2 FQGNSA. CDR3 DNA: TGTGCCAGCAGCTTGGGACAGGGTGGTTGGCAGCCCCAGCATTTT. Encoded protein: CASSLGQGGWQPQHF.

CDR3 DNA sequence: TGTGCCAGCAGCGTAGGCAATAGCGGGGCTACAGATACGCAGTATTTT. As protein: CASSVGNSGATDTQYF. The chain recombines TRBV9 with TRBJ2-3; 8 bases line up with TRBD2. This CDR3 contains 16 residues. Germline CDR1 SGDLS, CDR2 YYNGEE. J was trimmed by 3 bases and V by 0 bases; bases with no gene match: 6.

This clone was picked up one time. The rearrangement links TRBV7-9 to TRBJ1-6; D uncertain. The CDR3 extends over 13 amino acids. V lost 0 bases to trimming and J lost 10 bases, with 7 bases between them. In germline, CDR1 is SEHNR, CDR2 FQNEAQ (reference sequence). DNA for the CDR3: TGTGCCAGCAGCTTAGCTGGGCCATCACCCCTCCACTTT. Encoded protein: CASSLAGPSPLHF.

This rearrangement joins TRBV10-3 to TRBJ1-2; D remains ambiguous. Germline values: CDR1 ENHRY, CDR2 SYGVKD. The V end was cut by 3 bases, the J end by 3 bases, with 2 bases between. The CDR3 length is 11 residues. The CDR3 coding sequence is TGTGCCATCAGTGACGACTATGGCTACACCTTC. As protein: CAISDDYGYTF.

This chain joins TRBV11-3 and TRBJ2-5; tentative D call: TRBD2 (6 bases). Germline V CDR1 and CDR2: SGHNT, YENEEA. With 6 bases removed from V and 4 bases from J, the gap between germline ends came to 18 bases. The CDR3 has 15 residues. CDR3 loop: CASSHKPGRGETQYF. CDR3 nucleotide sequence: TGTGCCAGCAGTCATAAACCAGGGCGGGGAGAGACCCAGTACTTC.

The genes are TRBV5-1 and TRBJ2-1; D perhaps matches TRBD1 (6 bases). Germline V gives CDR1 SGHRS, CDR2 YFSETQ. The CDR3 runs to 15 residues. V lost 0 bases, J lost 3 bases, and 10 bases lay in between. CDR3 sequence reads: CASSLDPGDYNEQFF. CDR3 coding DNA: TGCGCCAGCAGCTTGGATCCAGGGGACTACAATGAGCAGTTCTTC.